Given below is one T cell receptor (beta chain) in context. The antigen is unknown. This specimen belongs to a study of shared clonotypes between healthy human individuals. Study details: Per-donor plates numbered three CD4 naive, three CD4 memory, two CD8 naive and one CD8 memory. General study results and limits: Sampling covered nothing but blood. Tissue TCR repertoires likely differ from those found in blood. The small donor group covered limited genetic and exposure diversity.

Deep-level assay runs were performed. Clones were sequenced by immunoSEQ multiplex PCR, and TCRdb holds only the in-frame ones, with some missing. This sample has around 700,000 clones, with 72% found just once. The V gene end was trimmed by 10 bases and the J gene end by 4 bases; junction bases not matched to a gene: 10. This CDR3 is 14 amino acids long. V gene TRBV23-1 combines with J gene TRBJ2-1; 7 bases map to TRBD1. TRBV23-1 belongs to the ORF category, with a function that is uncertain. This clonotype was obtained from a woman aged 25 to 39 in good health. The specimen sequenced was memory CD4+ T cells sorted from blood. Subset in this sample: CD45RA-negative fraction. CDR3 coding DNA: TGCGCCACCGGTGACAGGGCTACTTACAATGAGCAGTTCTTC. Amino acids: CATGDRATYNEQFF.